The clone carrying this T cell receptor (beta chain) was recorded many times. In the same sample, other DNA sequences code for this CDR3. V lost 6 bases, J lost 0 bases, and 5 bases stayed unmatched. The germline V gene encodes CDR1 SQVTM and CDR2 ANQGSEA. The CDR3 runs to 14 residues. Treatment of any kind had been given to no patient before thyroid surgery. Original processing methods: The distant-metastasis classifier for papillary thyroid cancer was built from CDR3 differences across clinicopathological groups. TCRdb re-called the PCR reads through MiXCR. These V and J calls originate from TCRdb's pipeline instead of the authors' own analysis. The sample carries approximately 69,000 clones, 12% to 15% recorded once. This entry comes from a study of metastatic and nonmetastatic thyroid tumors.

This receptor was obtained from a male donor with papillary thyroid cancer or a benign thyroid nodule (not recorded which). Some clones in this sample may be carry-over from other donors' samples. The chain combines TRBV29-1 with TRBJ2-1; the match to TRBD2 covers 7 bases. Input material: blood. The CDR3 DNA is TGCAGCGTCACGCGCGGGAGCTCCTACAATGAGCAGTTCTTC. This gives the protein CSVTRGSSYNEQFF.